The next 19 T cell receptor beta chains were all read from a single sample in a study of metastatic and nonmetastatic thyroid tumors. Patients underwent thyroid surgery, and none had received any treatment before it. MiXCR was used by TCRdb to re-call the PCR reads. In the table there are around 53,000 clones, under 20% of which are singletons. The sequenced material came from blood. The receptors stem from a female donor with papillary thyroid cancer or a benign thyroid nodule (not recorded which). Some clones in this sample may be carry-over from other donors' samples.

There are a few counts of this clone. The V gene is TRBV6-1, the J gene TRBJ2-7; D not certain. Trimming removed 4 bases at V and 3 bases at J, with 7 bases between. The germline V gene encodes CDR1 MNHNS and CDR2 SASEGT. This CDR3 comprises 12 residues. In nucleotides, the CDR3 is TGTGCCAGCAGTGGGGGATACTACGAGCAGTACTTC. Protein sequence: CASSGGYYEQYF.

This clone was observed many times. V and J are TRBV28 and TRBJ1-6; TRBD1 matches 9 bases. CDR1 and CDR2 from the germline V gene are MDHEN and SYDVKM. There are 17 residues in the CDR3. The J segment lost 4 bases and the V segment lost 5 bases, leaving 9 bases of the junction unmatched. The CDR3 coding sequence is TGTGCCAGCAGTCCCTGGGACAGGGAGGGATATAATTCACCCCTCCACTTT. Translating it yields CASSPWDREGYNSPLHF.

This clone was counted between two and nine times. A much larger clone differs from this one at a single base, so this may be a read error. The rearrangement links TRBV29-1 to TRBJ1-1; 7 bases are shared with TRBD1. This CDR3 has 15 amino acids. V gave up 8 bases and J gave up 1 base; unmatched junction bases: 13. Germline V lookup: CDR1 SQVTM, CDR2 ANQGSEA. The CDR3: CSYLRVWTGNTEAFF. The CDR3 DNA is TGCAGCTATCTTAGAGTCTGGACAGGGAACACTGAAGCTTTCTTT.

The chain couples TRBV28 to TRBJ2-5, with D perhaps being TRBD1 or TRBD2 (5 bases each). In germline, CDR1 is MDHEN, CDR2 SYDVKM. V lost 4 bases and J 7 bases, leaving 16 bases between the germline ends. The CDR3 consists of 14 residues. Here the CDR3 DNA reads TGTGCCAGCAGTTCCGGGACGGACCGCGGGACCCAGTACTTC. Protein: CASSSGTDRGTQYF.

In its sample, this clone was seen many times. The chain is built from TRBV5-6 and TRBJ2-3, with 9 bases matching TRBD2. The junction had 10 bases not matched to a gene; V was cut back by 0 bases and J by 5 bases. The CDR3 has 17 amino acids. CDR1 and CDR2 from the germline V gene are SGHDT and YYEEEE. The chain's CDR3 is CASSLVRGTSLGDTQYF. CDR3 DNA: TGTGCCAGCAGCTTGGTACGGGGGACTAGCTTGGGAGATACGCAGTATTTT.

This clone was seen only a few times. The chain is built from TRBV6-1 and TRBJ1-1; no firm D call. CDR1 MNHNS and CDR2 SASEGT come from the germline V gene. The CDR3 is made up of 14 amino acids. The germline V and J ends were trimmed by 5 bases and 3 bases, with 13 bases remaining between them. The CDR3 protein is CASSRPGMYTEAFF. In DNA, the CDR3 is TGTGCCAGCAGTCGACCGGGTATGTACACTGAAGCTTTCTTT.

This clone was recorded at least ten times. The chain recombines TRBV20-1 with TRBJ1-1, with D unclear. The germline V and J ends were trimmed by 6 bases and 1 base, with 15 bases remaining between them. Germline CDR1 reads DFQATT; CDR2 reads SNEGSKA (reference sequence). CDR3 size: 14 residues. The CDR3 coding sequence is TGCAGTGCCACCCCCCGAGGGTGGAACACTGAAGCTTTCTTT. Its protein product is CSATPRGWNTEAFF.

Turning to this clone: A much more abundant neighbour one base away suggests this may be a read error. The chain couples TRBV29-1 to TRBJ2-1, with 7 bases matching TRBD2. CDR1 SQVTM and CDR2 ANQGSEA come from the germline V gene. This CDR3 contains 15 residues. V was clipped by 2 bases and J by 4 bases; unmatched bases: 8. This CDR3 reads CSVEPGTMVYNEQFF. CDR3 bases: TGCAGCGTTGAACCCGGGACTATGGTATACAATGAGCAGTTCTTC.

This clone was counted between two and nine times. V is TRBV20-1 and J is TRBJ2-7; D call uncertain. Germline CDR1 DFQATT, CDR2 SNEGSKA (reference sequence). This CDR3 is built from 19 residues. Trimming left V 6 bases short and J 0 bases short, with 30 bases between. The CDR3 DNA reads TGCAGTGCGACCACCTACCTAGTGGTAGAGACAAAGAGCTCCTACGAGCAGTACTTC. It is translated as CSATTYLVVETKSSYEQYF.

As concerns this clone: The junction departs from the called germline gene at one end, perhaps through a read error. The genes are TRBV28 and TRBJ2-4; D is unclear. In germline, CDR1 is MDHEN, CDR2 SYDVKM. The CDR3 consists of 14 residues. DNA for the CDR3: TGTTCCAGCACTTTAAAGCTCGTGCGGAACATTCAGTACTTC. Translation: CSSTLKLVRNIQYF.

This clone occurred many times. DNA of the CDR3: TGTGCCAGCAGCTCACTCGATCAAGTGACTGAAGCTTTCTTT. It is translated as CASSSLDQVTEAFF. The V and J genes are TRBV2 and TRBJ1-1; no clear D gene. Germline CDR1 and CDR2: SNHLY and FYNNEI. V shed 6 bases and J shed 5 bases, with 16 bases lying between them. This CDR3 is built from 14 residues. The complete variable domain, with remaining parts taken from reference TRBV2 and TRBJ1-1, reads EPEVTQTPSHQVTQMGQEVILRCVPISNHLYFYWYRQILGQKVEFLVSFYNNEISEKSEIFDDQFSVERPDGSNFTLKIRSTKLEDSAMYFCASSSLDQVTEAFFGQGTRLTVV.

This clone was picked up a small number of times. The chain couples TRBV6-1 to TRBJ1-1, with 7 bases that match TRBD1. The CDR3 consists of 13 residues. Looked up from germline, CDR1 is MNHNS and CDR2 is SASEGT. The trim removed 9 bases at V and 7 bases at J, leaving 11 bases unmatched. CDR3 region: CASSTGETGEAFF. In DNA form, the CDR3 reads TGTGCCAGTTCTACAGGGGAAACCGGTGAAGCTTTCTTT.

This clone came up a few times. This clone may be a read error of a much larger clone one base away. This chain connects TRBV19 to TRBJ2-3; 7 bases line up with TRBD1. CDR3 length: 15 amino acids. The junction had 11 bases not matched to a gene; V was cut back by 7 bases and J by 4 bases. In germline, CDR1 is LNHDA, CDR2 SQIVND (reference sequence). Here the CDR3 reads CASIPDRQGADTQYF. In DNA form, the CDR3 reads TGTGCCAGTATCCCTGACAGACAGGGCGCAGATACGCAGTATTTT.

This clone was seen at least ten times. The chain joins TRBV20-1 to TRBJ2-7; 12 nucleotides align to TRBD2. With 0 bases clipped from V and 2 bases from J, the junction kept 5 bases outside the gene matches. The length of the CDR3 is 16 residues. Germline loops: CDR1 DFQATT, CDR2 SNEGSKA (reference sequence). CDR3 loop: CSARDVLAGGPYEQYF. The CDR3 nucleotides read TGCAGTGCTAGAGACGTTCTAGCGGGAGGGCCCTACGAGCAGTACTTC.

This clone was observed at least ten times. The chain recombines TRBV20-1 with TRBJ2-3, with D hard to call. This CDR3 is built from 13 residues. Deletions cut 0 bases from V and 1 base from J, with 5 bases between. In germline, CDR1 is DFQATT, CDR2 SNEGSKA (reference sequence). The CDR3 sequence: CSARDYGTDTQYF. DNA for the CDR3: TGCAGTGCTAGAGATTACGGCACAGATACGCAGTATTTT.

This clone occurred a few times. At one boundary the junction diverges from the germline segment, which might be a read error. This chain connects TRBV28 to TRBJ2-5, with 8 bases aligning to TRBD1. Germline V CDR1 and CDR2: MDHEN, SYDVKM. The CDR3 sequence is 16 residues long. The chain's CDR3 is CASSLMTDRGAETKYF. As DNA, the CDR3 is TGTGCCAGCAGTTTAATGACAGACAGGGGAGCAGAGACCAAGTACTTC.

In its sample, this clone was seen a few times. The chain uses TRBV29-1 and TRBJ2-7; no clear D gene. Trimming pared 2 bases from V and 0 bases from J, leaving 14 bases between. Germline assignment: CDR1 SQVTM and CDR2 ANQGSEA. CDR3 length: 15 residues. In nucleotides, the CDR3 is TGCAGCGTTGAATACCCTGCGGCCAGCTCCTACGAGCAGTACTTC. Translating it yields CSVEYPAASSYEQYF.

This clone was recorded a few times. The rearrangement links TRBV6-2 or TRBV6-3 to TRBJ2-7, with D perhaps matching TRBD1 or TRBD2 (6 bases each). The germline CDR1 and CDR2 sequences are MNHEY and SVGEGT. The CDR3 is made up of 15 amino acids. Trimming stripped 2 bases from V and 4 bases from J, with 15 bases between. Here the CDR3 reads CASSYRGQGTYEQYF. As DNA, the CDR3 is TGTGCCAGCAGTTACCGGGGGCAGGGAACGTACGAGCAGTACTTC.

This clone appeared a few times. A read error may be the cause here, since a much bigger clone is one base away. Because the CDR3 is missing its conserved closing phenylalanine or tryptophan, this is likely a read error. This chain connects TRBV5-5 to TRBJ2-5; 10 bases align to TRBD2. V lost 2 bases, J lost 2 bases, and 3 bases stayed unmatched. Germline loops: CDR1 SGHKS, CDR2 YYEKEE (reference sequence). This CDR3 comprises 15 residues. This CDR3 reads CASSLVLAGQETQYL. CDR3 DNA: TGTGCCAGCAGCTTAGTACTAGCGGGGCAAGAGACCCAGTACCTC.